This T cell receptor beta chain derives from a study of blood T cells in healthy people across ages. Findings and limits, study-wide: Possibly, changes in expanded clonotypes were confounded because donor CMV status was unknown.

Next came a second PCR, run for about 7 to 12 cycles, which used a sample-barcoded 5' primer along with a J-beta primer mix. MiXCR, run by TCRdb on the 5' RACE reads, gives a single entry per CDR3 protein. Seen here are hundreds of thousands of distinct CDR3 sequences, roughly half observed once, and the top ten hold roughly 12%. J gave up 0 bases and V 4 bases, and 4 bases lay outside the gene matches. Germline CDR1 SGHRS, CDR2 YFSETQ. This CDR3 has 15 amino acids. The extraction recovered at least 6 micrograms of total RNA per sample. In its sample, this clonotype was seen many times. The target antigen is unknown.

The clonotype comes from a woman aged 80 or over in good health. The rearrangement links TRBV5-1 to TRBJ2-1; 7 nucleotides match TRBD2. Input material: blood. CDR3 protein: CASSGAGSSYNEQFF. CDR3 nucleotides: TGCGCCAGCAGCGGAGCGGGATCCTCCTACAATGAGCAGTTCTTC. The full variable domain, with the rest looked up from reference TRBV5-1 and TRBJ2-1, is KAGVTQTPRYLIKTRGQQVTLSCSPISGHRSVSWYQQTPGQGLQFLFEYFSETQRNKGNFPGRFSGRQFSNSRSEMNVSTLELGDSALYLCASSGAGSSYNEQFFGPGTRLTVL.